The rows below give T cell receptor beta chains drawn from one sample of a study of blood T cell repertoires in COVID-19. Measured with immunoSEQ multiplex PCR; TCRdb has only the in-frame clones, and not every one. The sample holds 160,000 or so clones, roughly 90% seen once. The source material was peripheral blood. These receptors all stem from a man in his sixties with acute or convalescent COVID-19. Both conserved end residues are part of each CDR3. The D gene is left open where the match is weak. Only part of the rows carry a size: once, few, many, or a class if the clone is expanded.

size: NA
V: TRBV6-1
J: TRBJ2-7
D: NA
DNA: TGTGCCAGCAGTGAAGCCCGGGTCCGGGGCTACGAGCAGTACTTC
CDR3: CASSEARVRGYEQYF

size: NA
V: TRBV12-5
J: TRBJ1-1
D: TRBD1
DNA: TGTGCTAGTGGTTTGTTCAGGACAGGCACTGAAGCTTTCTTT
CDR3: CASGLFRTGTEAFF

size: NA
V: TRBV24-1
J: TRBJ1-1
D: NA
DNA: TGTGCCACCAGACAACAGTGGAACACTGAAGCTTTCTTT
CDR3: CATRQQWNTEAFF

size: NA
V: TRBV19
J: TRBJ1-2
D: TRBD1
DNA: TGTGCCAGTAGCGGACAGGGCTATGGCTACACCTTC
CDR3: CASSGQGYGYTF

size: NA
V: TRBV14
J: TRBJ2-5
D: NA
DNA: TGTGCCAGCAGCCCGGACACCTGGTACCAAGAGACCCAGTACTTC
CDR3: CASSPDTWYQETQYF

size: NA
V: TRBV7-9
J: TRBJ1-1
D: NA
DNA: TGTGCCAGCAGCTTAAACAGGGTTGGAGGCACTGAAGCTTTCTTT
CDR3: CASSLNRVGGTEAFF

size: NA
V: TRBV18
J: TRBJ2-5
D: TRBD2
DNA: TGTGCCAGCTCACCGCAGTCCCCGGCCAGGGAGGGGACCCAGTACTTC
CDR3: CASSPQSPAREGTQYF

size: NA
V: TRBV5-1
J: TRBJ1-4
D: TRBD1
DNA: TGCGCCAGCAGCTTGGTACAGGGGGTAACTAATGAAAAACTGTTTTTT
CDR3: CASSLVQGVTNEKLFF

size: NA
V: TRBV14
J: TRBJ2-1
D: TRBD2
DNA: TGTGCCAGCAGCCCAGGGGTAGCGGGGGGTTCCTCGGACCCCTACAATGAGCAGTTCTTC
CDR3: CASSPGVAGGSSDPYNEQFF

size: NA
V: TRBV9
J: TRBJ1-3
D: NA
DNA: TGTGCCAGCAGCGTTTCGATCCAGGGGTCTGGAAACACCATATATTTT
CDR3: CASSVSIQGSGNTIYF

size: NA
V: TRBV9
J: TRBJ1-4
D: TRBD1
DNA: TGTGCCAGCAGCGGACAGGGGGCGTTAGTAACTAATGAAAAACTGTTTTTT
CDR3: CASSGQGALVTNEKLFF

size: NA
V: TRBV4-1
J: TRBJ1-3
D: NA
DNA: TGCGCCAGCAGCCGCCAACCCTTCACAGGCGACCTTTACGGAAACACCATATATTTT
CDR3: CASSRQPFTGDLYGNTIYF

size: few
V: TRBV3-1/TRBV3-2
J: TRBJ1-1
D: NA
DNA: TGTGCCAGCAGCCAAGGTTCGGGGGGCACTGAAGCTTTCTTT
CDR3: CASSQGSGGTEAFF

size: NA
V: TRBV6-6
J: TRBJ1-2
D: NA
DNA: TGTGCCAGCAGTTCGTCCGGGGGCTACACCTTC
CDR3: CASSSSGGYTF

size: once
V: TRBV21-1
J: TRBJ1-5
D: NA
DNA: TGTGCCAGCAGGCACATACACAGGGATCCGAGCAATCAGCCCCAGCATTTT
CDR3: CASRHIHRDPSNQPQHF

size: NA
V: TRBV5-1
J: TRBJ2-2
D: NA
DNA: TGCGCCACCCGGACGGGGGATTACACCGGGGAGCTGTTTTTT
CDR3: CATRTGDYTGELFF

size: once
V: TRBV24-1
J: TRBJ1-5
D: TRBD1
DNA: TGTGCCACCAGTGATGACAGGGGTTGGCAGCCCCAGCATTTT
CDR3: CATSDDRGWQPQHF

size: NA
V: TRBV7-6
J: TRBJ1-5
D: NA
DNA: TGTGCCAGCAGCTCGAGCAACTATCAGCCCCAGCATTTT
CDR3: CASSSSNYQPQHF

size: few
V: TRBV7-2
J: TRBJ1-3
D: NA
DNA: TGTGCCAGCACCCCCGGTGGAAACACCATATATTTT
CDR3: CASTPGGNTIYF

size: few
V: TRBV5-1
J: TRBJ2-7
D: TRBD1
DNA: TGCGCCAGCAGCGTGGGACAGGGGGCGCCCGAGCAGTACTTC
CDR3: CASSVGQGAPEQYF

size: NA
V: TRBV11-2
J: TRBJ2-7
D: TRBD1
DNA: TGTGCCAGCAACCGGGACAGGGGTTACGAGCAGTACTTC
CDR3: CASNRDRGYEQYF

size: NA
V: TRBV19
J: TRBJ1-3
D: NA
DNA: TGTGCCAGTAGTAAGTCACGGAACCCGACAGTGAGCTCTGGAAACACCATATATTTT
CDR3: CASSKSRNPTVSSGNTIYF

size: NA
V: TRBV7-8
J: TRBJ1-3
D: NA
DNA: TGTGCCAGCAGCTCGGACTCGAGCTCTGGAAACACCATATATTTT
CDR3: CASSSDSSSGNTIYF